This T cell receptor beta chain was captured in a study of breast tumors, draining lymph nodes, adjacent tissues. This clonotype has more than one count but fewer than ten. Axillary draining lymph nodes of breast cancer patients supplied the node samples. Germline values: CDR1 MNHEY, CDR2 SVGEGT. The CDR3 length is 15 residues. Germline trimming cut 5 bases from V and 4 bases from J; bases unmatched to any gene: 7. TCRdb fed the multiplex PCR reads into MiXCR, producing one record per CDR3 protein. This sample has under 85,000 distinct CDR3 sequences, with roughly 20% found just once. The source is a female donor with breast cancer. Some clones in this sample may be carry-over from other donors' samples. The sequenced sample was axillary lymph node tissue. This chain links TRBV6-2 or TRBV6-3 with TRBJ2-3; TRBD1 agrees at 9 bases. The CDR3 region is CASSRRDRVADTQYF. The CDR3, as DNA: TGTGCCAGCAGTCGCCGGGACAGGGTCGCAGATACGCAGTATTTT.